Below, one TCR beta chain is given with its context. The antigen remains undetermined. The sample comes from a study of molecular identifiers for immune sequencing clone quantification. Study background: Four portions were sequenced after RNA from around 20,000 or 99,000 naive CD8 cells was split five ways in replicates.

TCRdb reprocessed the PCR reads via MiXCR and lists one record per CDR3 protein. The data show around 460,000 distinct CDR3 sequences, roughly 25% seen once. Study-level findings and limits: Single-cell amounts of spiked Jurkat TCR RNA were reportedly detectable among about a million naive cells.

The receptor's source is a human donor in good health. Some libraries in this study had Jurkat cell RNA spiked in. Sample: naive CD8+ T cells from blood, with Jurkat cell RNA spiked in. Subset here: FACS-sorted CD8+CD4-CCR7+CD45RA+ naive T cells.

CDR3 nucleotide sequence: TGTGCCAGCTCAGCGGTCCTAGCGGGAGGAGGTGGGGCCAACGTCCTGACTTTC. It codes for CASSAVLAGGGGANVLTF. The V and J genes are TRBV18 and TRBJ2-6; TRBD2 agrees at 11 bases. The CDR3 is 18 residues long. Germline V CDR1 and CDR2: KGHSH, LQKENI. V shed 5 bases, J shed 3 bases, and the junction held 9 bases outside the gene matches.